This T cell receptor beta chain was identified during a study of T cell responses to AZD1222 COVID-19 vaccine. Study results and caveats: Females made up more of the donors, who were largely white British, and clonal diversity may have come out too low. Regions 160-218 and 743-854 dominated among vaccine-associated CD4 TCRs spanning spike. After two AZD1222 doses, spike-specific TCR breadth and depth rose versus day 0. Nearly half of the spike-specific TCRs reportedly recognize variant regions that carry no mutations.

On this clone itself: What it binds is unknown.

The protocol was immunoSEQ multiplex PCR, while the TCRdb copy is restricted to in-frame clones and leaves out a portion. The data contain roughly 130,000 clones, more than 85% of them singletons. V lost 4 bases, J lost 6 bases, and 6 bases stayed unmatched. This CDR3 spans 16 amino acids. Germline assignment: CDR1 KGHDR and CDR2 SFDVKD. The chain carries TRBV24-1 and TRBJ1-5, with 12 bases aligning to TRBD1. This TCR came from an adult in good health. The sequenced sample was peripheral blood, obtained on day 0 of AZD1222 vaccination. The DNA of the CDR3 is TGTGCCACCAGTGAGGGGACAGGGGGCTTTAGTCAGCCCCAGCATTTT. Translated, it gives CATSEGTGGFSQPQHF.